This T cell receptor (beta chain) appears in the sequencing data of a study of T cell responses to AZD1222 COVID-19 vaccine. Germline V lookup: CDR1 SEHNR, CDR2 FQNEAQ (reference sequence). CDR3 length: 15 residues. V was clipped by 2 bases and J by 3 bases, with 13 bases between them. Produced via immunoSEQ multiplex PCR; TCRdb's table is partial and in-frame only. The sample comprises about 100,000 clones, roughly 89% of which are singletons, and approximately 16% rests with the top ten. This chain joins TRBV7-9 and TRBJ1-1; possibly TRBD1 for D (6 bases). The specimen was peripheral blood, collected on day 0 of AZD1222 vaccination. The sequence derives from an adult in good health. CDR3 loop: CASSLSGAVDTEAFF. The CDR3 nucleotides are TGTGCCAGCAGCTTATCGGGGGCGGTCGACACTGAAGCTTTCTTT.